A single T cell receptor (beta chain) is shown here with its context. Its antigen remains unidentified. TCRdb processed the reads anew with MiXCR; each CDR3 protein has one entry. The table lists roughly 760,000 distinct CDR3 sequences, 35% of them singletons. Per the germline V gene, CDR1 is MDHEN and CDR2 is SYDVKM. The CDR3 length is 15 residues. Trimming stripped 3 bases from V and 3 bases from J, with 12 bases between. This specimen belongs to a study of T cell repertoires in cytomegalovirus infection. The wider study: Public TCR beta signatures provided an indication of both CMV infection and a matching HLA type. Study conclusions and caveats: Cumulated frequencies of public TCR beta families served to identify carriers of CMV plus the relevant HLA. The ex vivo response was dominated by HLA-C-restricted CMV-specific TCR beta clonotypes.

This TCR derives from a human donor in good health (CMV status not recorded). Some clones in this sample may be carry-over from other donors' samples. The sequenced sample consisted of PBMCs. J is TRBJ2-1 and V is TRBV28; D may be TRBD2 (6 bases). CDR3 coding DNA: TGTGCCAGCAGTTTGGTGGCTAGCGTCTACAATGAGCAGTTCTTC. Amino acid sequence: CASSLVASVYNEQFF.